This T cell receptor beta chain emerged from a study of blood T cell repertoires in COVID-19. Background on the study: Italy, Spain and the United States were the sources of the convalescent and acute COVID-19 samples. PBMCs, B-cell-depleted T cells, or T cells were the source of the cDNA or gDNA that made up the material.

This clone was detected once. Authors' data handling: Estimated nucleated cell counts came from reference gene primer amplification. The table came from immunoSEQ multiplex PCR; TCRdb's copy has only in-frame clones and leaves some out. That table furnishes V, J and clone size, whereas the DNA furnished D and trimming. The sample yields tens of thousands of clones, roughly four fifths seen once. This CDR3 contains 14 residues. Trimming removed 0 bases at V and 7 bases at J, with 13 bases between. Per the germline V gene, CDR1 is SGHNT and CDR2 is YYREEE (reference sequence). Recruited during active infection, patients (from Seattle) were subsequently followed longitudinally.

The sequencing sample was made of peripheral blood. This TCR was recovered from a man aged 55 to 70 with COVID-19, enrolled during active disease. The chain employs TRBV5-4 and TRBJ2-5, with D uncertain. Here the CDR3 DNA reads TGTGCCAGCAGCTTGGGCGATAGGTCAGGGACCCAGTACTTC. Its translation: CASSLGDRSGTQYF.